These T cell receptor beta chains were read from a single sample in a study of PD-L1 blockade in urothelial cancer. Sequencing was performed with immunoSEQ multiplex PCR; in TCRdb, only in-frame clones are kept and a portion is missing. The sample holds around 93,000 clones, less than 90% seen once. Source: PBMCs, taken around atezolizumab (anti-PD-L1) treatment. The origin of the receptors is a man in his 70s with urothelial cancer. CDR3s include the opening cysteine and the closing phenylalanine or tryptophan. The order of the fields is clone size, V gene, J gene, D gene, CDR3 protein, CDR3 DNA. A D gene is named only where the DNA matches it firmly. Some rows mark clone size as missing; the rest say once, few, many or name a class of expanded clone.

clone_size: .; v_call: TRBV18; j_call: TRBJ2-1; d_call: TRBD2; cdr3_aa: CASSNLFSGGVAGDNEQFF; cdr3_nt: TGTGCCAGCTCGAATCTCTTTAGCGGGGGGGTCGCCGGGGACAATGAGCAGTTCTTC
clone_size: .; v_call: TRBV19; j_call: TRBJ2-6; d_call: .; cdr3_aa: CATLDLASGANVLTF; cdr3_nt: TGTGCCACGTTAGACCTAGCCTCTGGGGCCAACGTCCTGACTTTC
clone_size: .; v_call: TRBV4-1; j_call: TRBJ1-3; d_call: .; cdr3_aa: CASSPRQALSGNTIYF; cdr3_nt: TGCGCCAGCAGCCCTCGACAGGCCCTCTCTGGAAACACCATATATTTT
clone_size: .; v_call: TRBV23-1; j_call: TRBJ1-2; d_call: .; cdr3_aa: CASSPGRACGYTF; cdr3_nt: TGCGCCAGCAGCCCGGGGAGGGCCTGTGGCTACACCTTC
clone_size: .; v_call: TRBV6-5; j_call: TRBJ2-5; d_call: TRBD1; cdr3_aa: CASSYSGTGQWETQYF; cdr3_nt: TGTGCCAGCAGTTACTCGGGGACAGGGCAGTGGGAGACCCAGTACTTC
clone_size: .; v_call: TRBV4-1; j_call: TRBJ2-1; d_call: TRBD2; cdr3_aa: CASSTGRGLAGRLSYNEQFF; cdr3_nt: TGCGCCAGCAGTACGGGGAGGGGACTAGCGGGGCGACTCTCCTACAATGAGCAGTTCTTC
clone_size: .; v_call: TRBV10-3; j_call: TRBJ2-2; d_call: TRBD1; cdr3_aa: CAISELTGGTGELFF; cdr3_nt: TGTGCCATCAGTGAACTGACAGGGGGCACCGGGGAGCTGTTTTTT
clone_size: .; v_call: TRBV10-3; j_call: TRBJ1-2; d_call: .; cdr3_aa: CAISETARGYTF; cdr3_nt: TGTGCCATCAGTGAAACCGCGCGGGGCTACACCTTC
clone_size: .; v_call: TRBV7-2; j_call: TRBJ1-2; d_call: TRBD1; cdr3_aa: CASSSPGGRGDYTF; cdr3_nt: TGTGCCAGCAGCTCGCCAGGGGGCAGGGGTGACTACACCTTC
clone_size: .; v_call: TRBV4-2; j_call: TRBJ1-1; d_call: .; cdr3_aa: CASSQGPGTEAFF; cdr3_nt: TGTGCCAGCAGCCAAGGGCCAGGGACTGAAGCTTTCTTT
clone_size: few; v_call: TRBV5-1; j_call: TRBJ2-1; d_call: .; cdr3_aa: CASSPGGSGDYNEQFF; cdr3_nt: TGCGCCAGCAGCCCCGGCGGAAGCGGAGACTACAATGAGCAGTTCTTC
clone_size: .; v_call: TRBV14; j_call: TRBJ1-2; d_call: TRBD1; cdr3_aa: CASSHGTGNGYTF; cdr3_nt: TGTGCCAGCAGCCACGGGACAGGGAATGGCTACACCTTC
clone_size: .; v_call: TRBV5-1; j_call: TRBJ1-2; d_call: .; cdr3_aa: CASSLVQGDGYTF; cdr3_nt: TGCGCCAGCAGCTTGGTGCAGGGCGATGGCTACACCTTC
clone_size: few; v_call: TRBV29-1; j_call: TRBJ1-2; d_call: .; cdr3_aa: CSVQGGANYGYTF; cdr3_nt: TGCAGCGTCCAGGGAGGAGCTAACTATGGCTACACCTTC
clone_size: once; v_call: TRBV19; j_call: TRBJ2-7; d_call: TRBD1; cdr3_aa: CASSRSLGTVNF; cdr3_nt: TGTGCCAGTAGCAGATCCCTAGGGACAGTTAACTTC
clone_size: .; v_call: TRBV10-3; j_call: TRBJ2-1; d_call: .; cdr3_aa: CAISESWQGKDEQFF; cdr3_nt: TGTGCCATCAGTGAGTCGTGGCAGGGGAAGGATGAGCAGTTCTTC
clone_size: .; v_call: TRBV19; j_call: TRBJ2-2; d_call: .; cdr3_aa: CASSIIERSNTGELFF; cdr3_nt: TGTGCCAGTAGTATTATTGAGCGCTCGAACACCGGGGAGCTGTTTTTT
clone_size: .; v_call: TRBV10-3; j_call: TRBJ2-7; d_call: TRBD1; cdr3_aa: CATNRVGTGGGEQYF; cdr3_nt: TGTGCCACCAATCGGGTAGGTACAGGGGGCGGCGAGCAGTACTTC
clone_size: medium-sized; v_call: TRBV30; j_call: TRBJ1-5; d_call: .; cdr3_aa: CAWSVRAGRPQHF; cdr3_nt: TGTGCCTGGAGTGTCAGGGCCGGGAGGCCCCAGCATTTT
clone_size: .; v_call: TRBV14; j_call: TRBJ2-7; d_call: TRBD2; cdr3_aa: CASSLGTSGGFFSYEQYF; cdr3_nt: TGTGCCAGCAGCCTTGGGACTAGCGGGGGGTTCTTCTCCTACGAGCAGTACTTC
clone_size: .; v_call: TRBV28; j_call: TRBJ2-3; d_call: TRBD2; cdr3_aa: CASSTTHSGRTDTQYF; cdr3_nt: TGTGCCAGCAGTACCACCCATAGCGGGAGAACAGATACGCAGTATTTT
clone_size: .; v_call: TRBV7-9; j_call: TRBJ1-1; d_call: .; cdr3_aa: CASSYSGEGTEAFF; cdr3_nt: TGTGCCAGCAGCTATTCAGGGGAGGGCACTGAAGCTTTCTTT
clone_size: .; v_call: TRBV7-2; j_call: TRBJ2-3; d_call: .; cdr3_aa: CASSRAGNTDTQYF; cdr3_nt: TGTGCCAGCAGTAGGGCGGGCAACACAGATACGCAGTATTTT
clone_size: .; v_call: TRBV11-3; j_call: TRBJ2-7; d_call: TRBD2; cdr3_aa: CASSPIGLAGGEQYF; cdr3_nt: TGTGCCAGCAGCCCTATAGGACTAGCGGGAGGCGAGCAGTACTTC
clone_size: .; v_call: TRBV6-1; j_call: TRBJ2-6; d_call: .; cdr3_aa: CASSKQGPGANVLTF; cdr3_nt: TGTGCCAGCAGTAAACAGGGTCCTGGGGCCAACGTCCTGACTTTC
clone_size: once; v_call: TRBV11-2; j_call: TRBJ2-5; d_call: .; cdr3_aa: CASSPGGQETQYF; cdr3_nt: TGTGCCAGCAGCCCCGGGGGCCAAGAGACCCAGTACTTC
clone_size: .; v_call: TRBV10-3; j_call: TRBJ2-1; d_call: TRBD1; cdr3_aa: CAISESTGGSYNEQFF; cdr3_nt: TGTGCCATCAGTGAGTCTACAGGGGGATCTTACAATGAGCAGTTCTTC
clone_size: .; v_call: TRBV2; j_call: TRBJ2-5; d_call: TRBD1; cdr3_aa: CASSANRGETQYF; cdr3_nt: TGTGCCAGCAGTGCAAACAGGGGGGAGACCCAGTACTTC
clone_size: .; v_call: TRBV10-3; j_call: TRBJ1-3; d_call: TRBD1; cdr3_aa: CAIGRQGNGNTIYF; cdr3_nt: TGTGCCATCGGGAGACAGGGGAACGGAAACACCATATATTTT
clone_size: .; v_call: TRBV10-3; j_call: TRBJ2-3; d_call: .; cdr3_aa: CAIRVTPTDTQYF; cdr3_nt: TGTGCCATCAGAGTGACTCCCACAGATACGCAGTATTTT
clone_size: .; v_call: TRBV6-5; j_call: TRBJ2-3; d_call: TRBD2; cdr3_aa: CASTSPGGADTQYF; cdr3_nt: TGTGCCAGCACCTCCCCCGGGGGGGCAGATACGCAGTATTTT
clone_size: .; v_call: TRBV6-1; j_call: TRBJ1-5; d_call: TRBD1; cdr3_aa: CASSGGQVRNQPQHF; cdr3_nt: TGTGCCAGCAGTGGGGGACAGGTTCGTAATCAGCCCCAGCATTTT
clone_size: .; v_call: TRBV2; j_call: TRBJ1-4; d_call: TRBD1; cdr3_aa: CASRAGQATNEKLFF; cdr3_nt: TGTGCCAGCAGAGCGGGACAGGCAACTAATGAAAAACTGTTTTTT
clone_size: .; v_call: TRBV7-2; j_call: TRBJ1-5; d_call: TRBD1; cdr3_aa: CASSTRQGQGPQHF; cdr3_nt: TGTGCCAGCAGCACTCGACAGGGGCAGGGGCCCCAGCATTTT
clone_size: once; v_call: TRBV5-1; j_call: TRBJ2-7; d_call: TRBD1; cdr3_aa: CASSSRTGDYSYEQYF; cdr3_nt: TGCGCCAGCAGCTCCCGGACAGGGGACTACTCCTACGAGCAGTACTTC
clone_size: .; v_call: TRBV30; j_call: TRBJ2-7; d_call: TRBD1; cdr3_aa: CAWSSGQSIQYF; cdr3_nt: TGTGCCTGGAGTTCGGGACAGTCTATACAGTACTTC
clone_size: .; v_call: TRBV5-1; j_call: TRBJ1-1; d_call: .; cdr3_aa: CASSLQGGRGTEAFF; cdr3_nt: TGCGCCAGCAGCTTACAAGGGGGACGTGGCACTGAAGCTTTCTTT
clone_size: .; v_call: TRBV4-1; j_call: TRBJ2-1; d_call: TRBD2; cdr3_aa: CASSLAGDGYNEQFF; cdr3_nt: TGCGCCAGCAGCCTAGCGGGAGATGGGTACAATGAGCAGTTCTTC
clone_size: .; v_call: TRBV5-1; j_call: TRBJ2-2; d_call: TRBD2; cdr3_aa: CASSITSGGNTGELFF; cdr3_nt: TGCGCCAGCAGCATAACTAGCGGGGGGAACACCGGGGAGCTGTTTTTT
clone_size: few; v_call: TRBV10-3; j_call: TRBJ2-7; d_call: TRBD1; cdr3_aa: CAIRDQDRGDEQYF; cdr3_nt: TGTGCCATCAGGGACCAGGACAGGGGCGACGAGCAGTACTTC